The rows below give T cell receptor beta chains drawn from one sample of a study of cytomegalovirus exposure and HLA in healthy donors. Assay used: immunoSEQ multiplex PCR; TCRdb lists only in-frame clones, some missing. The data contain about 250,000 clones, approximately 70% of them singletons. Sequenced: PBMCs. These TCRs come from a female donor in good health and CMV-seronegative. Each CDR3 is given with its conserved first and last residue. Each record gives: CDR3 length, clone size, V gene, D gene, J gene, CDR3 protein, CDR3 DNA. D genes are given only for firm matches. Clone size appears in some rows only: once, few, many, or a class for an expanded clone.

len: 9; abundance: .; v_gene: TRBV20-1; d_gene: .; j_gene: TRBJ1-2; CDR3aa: CSADRGYTF; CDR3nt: TGCAGTGCCGACAGGGGCTACACCTTC
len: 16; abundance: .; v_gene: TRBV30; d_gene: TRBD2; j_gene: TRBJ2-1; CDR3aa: CAWSVLGSSGADEQFF; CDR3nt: TGTGCCTGGAGTGTACTTGGCAGCAGCGGGGCGGATGAGCAGTTCTTC
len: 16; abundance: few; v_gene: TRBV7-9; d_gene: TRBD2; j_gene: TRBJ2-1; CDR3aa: CAGLNSYSGRGNEQFF; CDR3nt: TGTGCCGGCCTTAATTCTTATAGCGGGAGGGGCAATGAGCAGTTCTTC
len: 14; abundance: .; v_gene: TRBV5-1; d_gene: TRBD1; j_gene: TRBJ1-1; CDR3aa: CASSSQGENTEAFF; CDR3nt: TGCGCCAGCAGCTCACAGGGGGAGAACACTGAAGCTTTCTTT
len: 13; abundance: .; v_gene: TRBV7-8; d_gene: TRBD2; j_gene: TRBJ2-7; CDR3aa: CASSLGGRNEQYF; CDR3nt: TGTGCCAGCAGCTTAGGCGGGAGGAACGAGCAGTACTTC
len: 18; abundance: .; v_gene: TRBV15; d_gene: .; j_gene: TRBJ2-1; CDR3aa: CATSRVGRDTPPYNEQFF; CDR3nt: TGTGCCACCAGCAGAGTAGGCCGGGACACCCCCCCCTACAATGAGCAGTTCTTC
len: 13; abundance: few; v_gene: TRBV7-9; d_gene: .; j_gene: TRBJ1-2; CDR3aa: CASSPGANYGYTF; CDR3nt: TGTGCCAGCAGCCCCGGGGCTAACTATGGCTACACCTTC
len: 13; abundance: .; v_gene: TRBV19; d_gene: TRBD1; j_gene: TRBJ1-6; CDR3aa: CASSDRGDSPLHF; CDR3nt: TGTGCCAGTAGCGACAGGGGGGATTCACCCCTCCACTTT
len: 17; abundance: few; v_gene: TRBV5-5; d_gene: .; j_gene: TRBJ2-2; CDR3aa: CASSFPRENPNTGELFF; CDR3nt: TGTGCCAGCAGCTTTCCCAGGGAAAACCCGAACACCGGGGAGCTGTTTTTT
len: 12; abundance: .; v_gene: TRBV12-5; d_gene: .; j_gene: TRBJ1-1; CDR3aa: CASGLWRTEAFF; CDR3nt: TGTGCTAGTGGTCTCTGGAGAACTGAAGCTTTCTTT
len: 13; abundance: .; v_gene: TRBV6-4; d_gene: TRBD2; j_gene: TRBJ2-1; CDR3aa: CASSETGGYEQFF; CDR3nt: TGTGCCAGCAGCGAGACGGGAGGGTATGAGCAGTTCTTC
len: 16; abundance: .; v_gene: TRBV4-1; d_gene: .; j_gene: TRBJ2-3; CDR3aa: CASSPKSRSSTDTQYF; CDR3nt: TGCGCCAGCAGCCCAAAGTCCAGATCTAGCACAGATACGCAGTATTTT
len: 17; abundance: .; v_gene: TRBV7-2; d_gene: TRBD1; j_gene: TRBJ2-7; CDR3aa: CASSLRDRDRGLYEQYF; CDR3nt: TGTGCCAGCAGCTTAAGGGACCGGGACAGGGGTCTCTACGAGCAGTACTTC
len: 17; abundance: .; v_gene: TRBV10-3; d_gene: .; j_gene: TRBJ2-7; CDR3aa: CAISDIKPRSSYYEQYF; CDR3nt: TGTGCCATCAGTGATATCAAACCTCGATCCTCCTACTACGAGCAGTACTTC
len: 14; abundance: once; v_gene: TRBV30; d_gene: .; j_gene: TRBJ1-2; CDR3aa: CAWRGQLVNYGYTF; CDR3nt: TGTGCCTGGAGAGGACAGCTGGTTAACTATGGCTACACCTTC
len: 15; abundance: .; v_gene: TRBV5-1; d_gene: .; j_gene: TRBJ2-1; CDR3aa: CASSLDVYSYNEQFF; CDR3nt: TGCGCCAGCAGCTTGGATGTATACTCCTACAATGAGCAGTTCTTC
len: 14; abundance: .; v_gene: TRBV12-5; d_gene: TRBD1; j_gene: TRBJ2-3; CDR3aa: CASGRYQGADTQYF; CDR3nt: TGTGCTAGTGGGCGTTATCAGGGGGCAGATACGCAGTATTTT
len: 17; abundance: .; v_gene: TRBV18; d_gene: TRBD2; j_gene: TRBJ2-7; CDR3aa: CASSPVLIAGGPGEQYF; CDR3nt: TGTGCCAGCTCTCCAGTACTTATAGCGGGAGGGCCGGGTGAGCAGTACTTC
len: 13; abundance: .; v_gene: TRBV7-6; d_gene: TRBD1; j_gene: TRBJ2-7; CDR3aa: CASSSGQSYEQYF; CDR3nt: TGTGCCAGCAGCTCGGGACAGTCCTACGAGCAGTACTTC
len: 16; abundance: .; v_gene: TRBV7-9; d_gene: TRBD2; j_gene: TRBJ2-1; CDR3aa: CASSLGTSGSLGEQFF; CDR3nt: TGTGCCAGCAGCCTCGGGACTAGCGGGAGTTTGGGTGAGCAGTTCTTC
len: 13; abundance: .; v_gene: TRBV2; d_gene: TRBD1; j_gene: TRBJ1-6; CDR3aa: CASSGQGGSPLHF; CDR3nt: TGTGCCAGCTCGGGACAGGGAGGTTCACCCCTCCACTTT
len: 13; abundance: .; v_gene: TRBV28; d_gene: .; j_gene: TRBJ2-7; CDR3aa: CASSSSSPYEQYF; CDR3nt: TGTGCCAGCAGTTCTAGCTCCCCCTACGAGCAGTACTTC
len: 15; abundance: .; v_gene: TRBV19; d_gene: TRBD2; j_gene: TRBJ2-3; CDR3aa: CATGDLAESTDTQYF; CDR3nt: TGTGCCACGGGGGACCTAGCGGAAAGCACAGATACGCAGTATTTT
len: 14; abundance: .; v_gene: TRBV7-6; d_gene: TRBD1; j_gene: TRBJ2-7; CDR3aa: CASSLTGAPYEQYF; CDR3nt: TGTGCCAGCAGCTTAACAGGGGCACCCTACGAGCAGTACTTC
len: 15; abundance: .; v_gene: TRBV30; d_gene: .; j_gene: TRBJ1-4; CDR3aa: CAWSVRTATNEKLFF; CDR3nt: TGTGCCTGGAGTGTAAGGACTGCAACTAATGAAAAACTGTTTTTT
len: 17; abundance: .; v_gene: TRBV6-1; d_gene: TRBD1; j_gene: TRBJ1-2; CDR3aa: CASSEFMDRDFNYGYTF; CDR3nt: TGTGCCAGCAGTGAATTCATGGACAGGGATTTTAACTATGGCTACACCTTC
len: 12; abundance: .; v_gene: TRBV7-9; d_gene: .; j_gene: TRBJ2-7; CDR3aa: CSSSSGSYEQYF; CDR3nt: TGTTCCAGCAGTTCCGGGAGCTACGAGCAGTACTTC
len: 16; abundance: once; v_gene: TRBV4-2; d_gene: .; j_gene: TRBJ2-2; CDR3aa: CASSQATGANTGELFF; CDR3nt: TGTGCCAGCAGCCAAGCTACGGGAGCGAACACCGGGGAGCTGTTTTTT
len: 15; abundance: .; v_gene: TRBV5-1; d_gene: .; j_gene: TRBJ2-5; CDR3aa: CASSELGLGEETQYF; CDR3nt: TGCGCCAGCTCCGAACTGGGGCTAGGCGAAGAGACCCAGTACTTC
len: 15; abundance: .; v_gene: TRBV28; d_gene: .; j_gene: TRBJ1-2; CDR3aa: CASSGVGAANYGYTF; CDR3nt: TGTGCCAGCAGTGGAGTGGGGGCAGCTAACTATGGCTACACCTTC
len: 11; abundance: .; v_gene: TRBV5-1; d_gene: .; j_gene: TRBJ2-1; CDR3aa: CASSLELEQFF; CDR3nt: TGCGCCAGCAGCTTGGAACTTGAGCAGTTCTTC
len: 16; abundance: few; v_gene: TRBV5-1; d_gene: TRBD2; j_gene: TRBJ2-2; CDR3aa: CASKWTSGRNTGELFF; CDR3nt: TGCGCCAGCAAGTGGACTAGCGGGAGGAACACCGGGGAGCTGTTTTTT
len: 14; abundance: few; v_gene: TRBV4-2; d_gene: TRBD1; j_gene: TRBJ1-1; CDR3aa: CASSLGQGPTEAFF; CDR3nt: TGTGCCAGCAGCCTGGGACAGGGGCCTACTGAAGCTTTCTTT
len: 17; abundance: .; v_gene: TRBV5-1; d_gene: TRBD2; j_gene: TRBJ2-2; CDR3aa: CASSPVGLAGDTGELFF; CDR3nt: TGCGCCAGCAGCCCGGTTGGACTAGCGGGAGACACCGGGGAGCTGTTTTTT
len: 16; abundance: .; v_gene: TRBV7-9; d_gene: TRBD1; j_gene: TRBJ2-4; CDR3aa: CASSDNRGPPLDIQYF; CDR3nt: TGTGCCAGCAGCGATAACAGGGGTCCCCCCCTCGACATTCAGTACTTC
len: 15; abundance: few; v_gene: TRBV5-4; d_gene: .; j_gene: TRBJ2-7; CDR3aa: CASSSPGSQGYEQYF; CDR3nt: TGTGCCAGCAGCTCCCCCGGGAGCCAGGGCTACGAGCAGTACTTC
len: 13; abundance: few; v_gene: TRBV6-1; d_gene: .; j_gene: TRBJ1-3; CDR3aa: CASGRLNSYTIYF; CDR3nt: TGTGCCAGCGGTCGGCTGAACAGTTACACCATATATTTT